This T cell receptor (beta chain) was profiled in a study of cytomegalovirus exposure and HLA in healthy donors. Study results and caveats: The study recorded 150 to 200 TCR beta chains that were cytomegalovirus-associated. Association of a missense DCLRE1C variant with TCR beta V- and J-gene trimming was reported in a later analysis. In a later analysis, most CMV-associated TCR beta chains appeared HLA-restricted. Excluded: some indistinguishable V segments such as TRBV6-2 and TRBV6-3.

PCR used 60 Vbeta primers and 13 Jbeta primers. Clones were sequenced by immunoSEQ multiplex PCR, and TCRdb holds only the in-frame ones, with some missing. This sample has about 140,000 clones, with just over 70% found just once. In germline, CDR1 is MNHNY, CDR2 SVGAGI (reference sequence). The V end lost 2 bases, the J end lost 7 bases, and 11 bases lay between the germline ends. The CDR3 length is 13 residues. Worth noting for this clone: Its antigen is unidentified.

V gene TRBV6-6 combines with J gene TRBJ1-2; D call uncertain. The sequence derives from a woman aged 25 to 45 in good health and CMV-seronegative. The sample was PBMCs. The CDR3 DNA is TGTGCCAGCAGTTACCGGGGATTTAGTGGCTACACCTTC. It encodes CASSYRGFSGYTF.